Below, 5 T cell receptor beta chains from the same sample are listed, as sequenced in a study of blood T cell repertoires in COVID-19. The protocol was immunoSEQ multiplex PCR, while the TCRdb copy is restricted to in-frame clones and leaves out a portion. The top ten clones hold 26% of a sample with 150,000 to 200,000 clones, 75% to 80% of them seen once. The source material was peripheral blood. Every receptor here comes from a woman in her 70s with acute or convalescent COVID-19.

The V and J genes are TRBV5-1 and TRBJ2-7, with D tentatively TRBD1 (5 bases). The CDR3 loop spans 14 amino acids. Between the trimmed V and J ends, which lost 1 base and 2 bases, there was a span of 10 bases. Germline V gene lookup returns CDR1 SGHRS and CDR2 YFSETQ. CDR3 DNA sequence: TGCGCCAGCAGCTTGTCAGGGTTTCCCTACGAGCAGTACTTC. It translates to CASSLSGFPYEQYF. The full variable domain, with the rest looked up from reference TRBV5-1 and TRBJ2-7, is KAGVTQTPRYLIKTRGQQVTLSCSPISGHRSVSWYQQTPGQGLQFLFEYFSETQRNKGNFPGRFSGRQFSNSRSEMNVSTLELGDSALYLCASSLSGFPYEQYFGPGTRLTVT.

The chain carries TRBV3-1 (or the pseudogene TRBV3-2) and TRBJ2-2; D is perhaps TRBD1 (5 bases). The CDR3 runs 16 residues. V lost 3 bases and J lost 3, with 14 bases in between. CDR1 is LGHDT and CDR2 is YNNKEL in the germline V gene (reference sequence). The CDR3 nucleotides read TGTGCCAGCAGCCAGCCTTTGGACATATACACCGGGGAGCTGTTTTTT. It codes for CASSQPLDIYTGELFF.

The rearrangement links TRBV5-1 to TRBJ2-7; 9 nucleotides agree with TRBD2. The V segment lost 0 bases and the J segment 6 bases; nucleotides outside the gene matches: 10. Germline V gene data show CDR1 as SGHRS and CDR2 as YFSETQ. The CDR3 extends over 16 amino acids. The CDR3 loop is CASSLAPPGGRAEQYF. CDR3 sequence (DNA): TGCGCCAGCAGCTTGGCCCCTCCGGGCGGGAGGGCCGAGCAGTACTTC. Drawing the rest from reference TRBV5-1 and TRBJ2-7, the complete variable domain is KAGVTQTPRYLIKTRGQQVTLSCSPISGHRSVSWYQQTPGQGLQFLFEYFSETQRNKGNFPGRFSGRQFSNSRSEMNVSTLELGDSALYLCASSLAPPGGRAEQYFGPGTRLTVT.

The genes are TRBV9 and TRBJ1-6; 7 nucleotides align to TRBD1. Germline assignment: CDR1 SGDLS and CDR2 YYNGEE. CDR3 length: 15 residues. V was pared by 3 bases and J by 8 bases, with 8 bases of the junction left unmatched. CDR3 DNA sequence: TGTGCCAGCAGCGCTACAGGGGTAAGGGATTCACCCCTCCACTTT. It translates to CASSATGVRDSPLHF.

J is TRBJ2-6 and V is TRBV7-9; a weak D match, TRBD1 (5 bases). Trimming left V 6 bases short and J 4 bases short, with 13 bases between. This CDR3 contains 15 residues. CDR1 is SEHNR and CDR2 is FQNEAQ in the germline V gene (reference sequence). The CDR3 reads CASSGAWSGANVLTF. CDR3 sequence (DNA): TGTGCCAGCAGTGGGGCGTGGTCGGGGGCCAACGTCCTGACTTTC. The full variable domain, rest sourced from reference TRBV7-9 and TRBJ2-6, is DTGVSQNPRHKITKRGQNVTFRCDPISEHNRLYWYRQTLGQGPEFLTYFQNEAQLEKSRLLSDRFSAERPKGSFSTLEIQRTEQGDSAMYLCASSGAWSGANVLTFGAGSRLTVL.